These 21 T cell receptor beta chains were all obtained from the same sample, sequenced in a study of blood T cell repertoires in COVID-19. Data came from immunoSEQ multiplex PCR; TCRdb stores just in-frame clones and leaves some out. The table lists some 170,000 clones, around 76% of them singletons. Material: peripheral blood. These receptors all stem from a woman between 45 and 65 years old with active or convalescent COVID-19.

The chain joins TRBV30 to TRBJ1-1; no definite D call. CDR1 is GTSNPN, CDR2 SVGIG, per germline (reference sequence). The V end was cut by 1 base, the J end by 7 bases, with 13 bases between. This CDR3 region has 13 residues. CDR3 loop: CAWSGLRGHEAFF. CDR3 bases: TGTGCCTGGAGTGGCCTTCGAGGGCATGAAGCTTTCTTT.

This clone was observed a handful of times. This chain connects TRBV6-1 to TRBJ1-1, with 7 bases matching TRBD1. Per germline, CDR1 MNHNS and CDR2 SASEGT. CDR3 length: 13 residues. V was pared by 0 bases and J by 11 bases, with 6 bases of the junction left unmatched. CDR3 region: CASSEARGQHAFF. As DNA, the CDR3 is TGTGCCAGCAGTGAAGCGAGGGGACAGCACGCTTTCTTT.

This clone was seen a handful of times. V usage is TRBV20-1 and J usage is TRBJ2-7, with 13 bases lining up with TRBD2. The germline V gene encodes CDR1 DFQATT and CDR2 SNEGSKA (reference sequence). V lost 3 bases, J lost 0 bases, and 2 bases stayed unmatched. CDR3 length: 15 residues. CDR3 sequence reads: CSASGTSGDSYEQYF. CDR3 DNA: TGCAGTGCTAGTGGGACTAGCGGGGACTCCTACGAGCAGTACTTC.

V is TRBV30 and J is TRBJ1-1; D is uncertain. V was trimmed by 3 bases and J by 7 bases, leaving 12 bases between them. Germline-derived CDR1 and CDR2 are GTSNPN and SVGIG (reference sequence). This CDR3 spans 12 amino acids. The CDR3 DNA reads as TGTGCCTGGAGCTTGGAGGAGGGTGAAGCTTTCTTT. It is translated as CAWSLEEGEAFF.

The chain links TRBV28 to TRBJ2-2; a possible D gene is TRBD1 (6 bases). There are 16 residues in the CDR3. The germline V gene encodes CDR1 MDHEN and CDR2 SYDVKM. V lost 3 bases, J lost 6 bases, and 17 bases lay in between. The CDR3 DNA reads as TGTGCCAGCAGTTTGAGCGGCAGGGGATGGGCCGGGGAGCTGTTTTTT. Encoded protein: CASSLSGRGWAGELFF.

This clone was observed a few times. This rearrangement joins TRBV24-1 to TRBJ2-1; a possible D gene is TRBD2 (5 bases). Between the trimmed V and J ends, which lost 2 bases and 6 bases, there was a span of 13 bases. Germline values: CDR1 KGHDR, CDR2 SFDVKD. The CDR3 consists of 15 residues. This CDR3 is CATSDSADRGNEQFF. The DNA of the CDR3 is TGTGCCACCAGTGATTCCGCGGATCGGGGCAATGAGCAGTTCTTC.

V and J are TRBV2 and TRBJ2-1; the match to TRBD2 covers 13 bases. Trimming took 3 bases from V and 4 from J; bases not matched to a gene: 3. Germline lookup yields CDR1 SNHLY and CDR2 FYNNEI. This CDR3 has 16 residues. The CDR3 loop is CASSEGLAGMYNEQFF. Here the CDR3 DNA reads TGTGCCAGCAGTGAGGGACTAGCGGGGATGTACAATGAGCAGTTCTTC.

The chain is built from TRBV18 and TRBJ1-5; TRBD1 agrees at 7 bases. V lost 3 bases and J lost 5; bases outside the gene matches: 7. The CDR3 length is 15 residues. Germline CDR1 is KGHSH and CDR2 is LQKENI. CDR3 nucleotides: TGTGCCAGCTCACCCGGTGCCAGGGGGGATCAGCCCCAGCATTTT. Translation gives CASSPGARGDQPQHF.

The CDR3 sequence: CASSPGREAYGYTF. The CDR3, as DNA: TGTGCCAGCAGCCCTGGCCGGGAGGCCTATGGCTACACCTTC. The V and J genes are TRBV2 and TRBJ1-2; D is uncertain. Germline V gene lookup returns CDR1 SNHLY and CDR2 FYNNEI. This CDR3 is 14 amino acids long. V was clipped by 6 bases and J by 4 bases, with 15 bases between them.

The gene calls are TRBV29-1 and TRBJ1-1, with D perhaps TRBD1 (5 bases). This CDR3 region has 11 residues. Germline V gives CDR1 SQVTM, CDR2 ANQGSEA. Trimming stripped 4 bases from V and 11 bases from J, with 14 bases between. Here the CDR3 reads CSVGGRGEAFF. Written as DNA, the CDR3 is TGCAGCGTTGGTGGTAGGGGCGAGGCTTTCTTT.

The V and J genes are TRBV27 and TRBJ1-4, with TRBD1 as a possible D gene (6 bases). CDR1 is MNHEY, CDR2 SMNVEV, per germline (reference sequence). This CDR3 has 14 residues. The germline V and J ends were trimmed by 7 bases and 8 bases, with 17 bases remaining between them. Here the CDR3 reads CASKPTGTSEKLFF. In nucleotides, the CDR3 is TGTGCCAGCAAACCGACCGGGACAAGCGAAAAACTGTTTTTT. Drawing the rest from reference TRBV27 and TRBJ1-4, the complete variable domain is EAQVTQNPRYLITVTGKKLTVTCSQNMNHEYMSWYRQDPGLGLRQIYYSMNVEVTDKGDVPEGYKVSRKEKRNFPLILESPSPNQTSLYFCASKPTGTSEKLFFGSGTQLSVL.

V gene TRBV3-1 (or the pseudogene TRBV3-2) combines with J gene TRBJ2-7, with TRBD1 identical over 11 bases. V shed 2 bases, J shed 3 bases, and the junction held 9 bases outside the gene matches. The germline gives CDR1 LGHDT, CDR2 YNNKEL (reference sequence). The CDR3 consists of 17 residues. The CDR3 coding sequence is TGTGCCAGCAGCCAACCCCGAAGGACAGGGGGCCTCTACGAGCAGTACTTC. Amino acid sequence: CASSQPRRTGGLYEQYF.

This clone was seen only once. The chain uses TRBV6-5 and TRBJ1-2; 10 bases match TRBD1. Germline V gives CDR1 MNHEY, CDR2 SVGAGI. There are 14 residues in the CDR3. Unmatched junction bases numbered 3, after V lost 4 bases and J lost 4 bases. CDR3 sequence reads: CASSSDRGLYGYTF. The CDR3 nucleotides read TGTGCCAGCAGTTCTGACAGGGGGCTCTATGGCTACACCTTC.

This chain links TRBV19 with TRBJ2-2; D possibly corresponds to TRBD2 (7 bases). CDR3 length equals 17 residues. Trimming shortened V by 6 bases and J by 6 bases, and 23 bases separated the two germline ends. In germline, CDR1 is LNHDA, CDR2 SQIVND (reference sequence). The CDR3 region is CASRDIGGGPRAGELFF. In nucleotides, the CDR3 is TGTGCCAGTAGAGACATAGGGGGAGGGCCGAGAGCCGGGGAGCTGTTTTTT.

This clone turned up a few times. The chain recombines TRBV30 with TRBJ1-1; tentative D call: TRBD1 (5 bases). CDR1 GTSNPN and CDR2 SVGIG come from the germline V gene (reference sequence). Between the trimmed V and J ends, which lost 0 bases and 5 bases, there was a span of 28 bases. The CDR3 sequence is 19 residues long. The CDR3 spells CAWSVSTSLGRVRGTEAFF. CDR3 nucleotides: TGTGCCTGGAGTGTATCAACCTCATTAGGCAGGGTTCGTGGTACTGAAGCTTTCTTT.

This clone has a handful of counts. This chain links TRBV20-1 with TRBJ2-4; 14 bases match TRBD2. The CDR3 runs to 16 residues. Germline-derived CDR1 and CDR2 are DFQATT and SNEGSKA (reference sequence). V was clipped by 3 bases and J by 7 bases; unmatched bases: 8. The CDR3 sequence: CSASSGLAGELNIQYF. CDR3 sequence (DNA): TGCAGTGCTAGTTCGGGACTAGCGGGAGAGCTTAACATTCAGTACTTC.

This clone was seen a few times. The CDR3 region is CASSVGGLIGTSGQETQYF. As DNA, the CDR3 is TGTGCCAGCAGCGTAGGAGGACTTATCGGGACTAGCGGACAAGAGACCCAGTACTTC. J is TRBJ2-5 and V is TRBV9; 11 bases are shared with TRBD2. V lost 0 bases, J lost 2 bases, and 12 bases stayed unmatched. Germline values: CDR1 SGDLS, CDR2 YYNGEE. The CDR3 runs 19 residues. The whole variable domain, filled in from reference TRBV9 and TRBJ2-5, reads DSGVTQTPKHLITATGQRVTLRCSPRSGDLSVYWYQQSLDQGLQFLIQYYNGEERAKGNILERFSAQQFPDLHSELNLSSLELGDSALYFCASSVGGLIGTSGQETQYFGPGTRLLVL.

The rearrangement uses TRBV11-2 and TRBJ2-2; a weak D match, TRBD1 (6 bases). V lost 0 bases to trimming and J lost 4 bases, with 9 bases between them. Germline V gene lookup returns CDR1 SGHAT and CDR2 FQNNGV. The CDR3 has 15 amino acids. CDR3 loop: CASSLEGAGTGELFF. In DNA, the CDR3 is TGTGCCAGCAGCTTAGAGGGGGCAGGCACCGGGGAGCTGTTTTTT.

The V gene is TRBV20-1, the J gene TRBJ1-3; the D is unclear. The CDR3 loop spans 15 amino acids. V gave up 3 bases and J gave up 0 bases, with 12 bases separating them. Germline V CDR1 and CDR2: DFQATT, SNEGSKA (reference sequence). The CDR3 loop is CSASDPFSSGNTIYF. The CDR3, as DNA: TGCAGTGCTAGTGATCCATTCAGCTCTGGAAACACCATATATTTT.

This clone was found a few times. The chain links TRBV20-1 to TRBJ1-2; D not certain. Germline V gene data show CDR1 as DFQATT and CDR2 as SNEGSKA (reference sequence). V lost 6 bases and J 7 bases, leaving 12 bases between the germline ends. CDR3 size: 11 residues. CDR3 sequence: CSAAATFGYTF. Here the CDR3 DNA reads TGCAGTGCGGCCGCGACTTTTGGCTACACCTTC.

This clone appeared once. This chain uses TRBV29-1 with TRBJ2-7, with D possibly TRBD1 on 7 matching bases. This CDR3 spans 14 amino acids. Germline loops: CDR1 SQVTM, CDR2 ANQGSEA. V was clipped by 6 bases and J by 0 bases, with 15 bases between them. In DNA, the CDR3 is TGCAGCGTGGCGGGACAGCGAGACTCCTACGAGCAGTACTTC. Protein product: CSVAGQRDSYEQYF.